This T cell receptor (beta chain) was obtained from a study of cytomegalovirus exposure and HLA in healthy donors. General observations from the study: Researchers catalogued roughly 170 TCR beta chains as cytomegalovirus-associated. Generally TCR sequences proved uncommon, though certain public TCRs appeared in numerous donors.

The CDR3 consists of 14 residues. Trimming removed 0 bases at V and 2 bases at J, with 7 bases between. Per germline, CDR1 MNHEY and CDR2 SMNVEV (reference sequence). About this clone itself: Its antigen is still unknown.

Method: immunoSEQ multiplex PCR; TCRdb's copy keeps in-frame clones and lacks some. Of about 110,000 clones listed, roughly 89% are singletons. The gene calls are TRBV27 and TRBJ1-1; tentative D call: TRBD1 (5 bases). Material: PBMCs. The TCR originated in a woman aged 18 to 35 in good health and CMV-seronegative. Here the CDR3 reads CASSLSQGNTEAFF. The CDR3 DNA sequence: TGTGCCAGCAGTTTATCCCAGGGTAACACTGAAGCTTTCTTT.